The 23 T cell receptor beta chains presented below share a single source sample, sequenced in a study of cytomegalovirus exposure and HLA in healthy donors. A multiplex PCR was run with 60 Vbeta primers and 13 Jbeta primers. Sequencing used immunoSEQ multiplex PCR; TCRdb keeps in-frame clones, though not all of them. The profile shows around 190,000 clones, about 77% of them singletons. Sequencing was done on a sample of PBMCs. The receptors here all came from a female donor in good health and CMV-seronegative.

This chain connects TRBV19 to TRBJ2-5; D might be TRBD1 (5 bases). Trimming pared 6 bases from V and 5 bases from J, leaving 10 bases between. Germline values: CDR1 LNHDA, CDR2 SQIVND (reference sequence). CDR3 length: 12 amino acids. In DNA, the CDR3 is TGTGCCAGTAGACAGGTCGGGGAGACCCAGTACTTC. Protein sequence: CASRQVGETQYF.

The V call is TRBV2, the J call TRBJ2-3, with unresolved D. This CDR3 comprises 12 residues. V was shortened by 7 bases and J by 2 bases, with 7 bases between the two germline ends. Germline CDR1 and CDR2: SNHLY and FYNNEI. This CDR3 reads CASNRNTDTQYF. The CDR3 DNA reads as TGTGCCAGCAACAGAAACACAGATACGCAGTATTTT.

The rearrangement links TRBV29-1 to TRBJ1-2, with D possibly being TRBD1 (6 bases). Trimming pared 3 bases from V and 8 bases from J, leaving 13 bases between. This CDR3 is built from 12 residues. CDR1 SQVTM and CDR2 ANQGSEA come from the germline V gene. The CDR3 sequence is CSVDAQGEGYTF. The CDR3 DNA reads TGCAGCGTTGATGCACAGGGCGAAGGCTACACCTTC.

V usage is TRBV10-3 and J usage is TRBJ2-3; 9 bases are shared with TRBD1. This CDR3 contains 15 residues. The germline V gene encodes CDR1 ENHRY and CDR2 SYGVKD. The V gene end was trimmed by 5 bases and the J gene end by 1 base; junction bases not matched to a gene: 4. CDR3 protein: CAISRGQGGTDTQYF. The CDR3 bases are TGTGCCATCAGTAGGGGACAGGGTGGCACAGATACGCAGTATTTT.

V usage is TRBV6-6 and J usage is TRBJ2-7, with D possibly being TRBD2 (6 bases). The CDR3 sequence is 15 residues long. V lost 7 bases to trimming and J lost 2 bases, with 18 bases between them. Germline loops: CDR1 MNHNY, CDR2 SVGAGI (reference sequence). This CDR3 reads CASTPRGAPPYEQYF. In DNA form, the CDR3 reads TGTGCCAGCACCCCCCGCGGGGCACCACCCTACGAGCAGTACTTC.

V is TRBV28 and J is TRBJ2-1, with TRBD2 matching 9 bases. V dropped 5 bases and J dropped 3; count of bases not matched to a gene: 11. CDR1 and CDR2 from the germline V gene are MDHEN and SYDVKM. This CDR3 is built from 17 residues. The CDR3 DNA follows: TGTGCCAGCAGTCCCATCTCTTTAGCGGGAGTCTACAATGAGCAGTTCTTC. It specifies CASSPISLAGVYNEQFF.

This clone was counted once. The CDR3 DNA sequence: TGTGCCAGCTCACCAACAGGGTTAAGAATTGGGAAGCCCCAGCATTTT. Protein: CASSPTGLRIGKPQHF. This rearrangement joins TRBV18 to TRBJ1-5, with D possibly TRBD1 on 6 matching bases. Germline values: CDR1 KGHSH, CDR2 LQKENI. The CDR3 covers 16 residues. The ends were cut back, 2 bases at V and 8 bases at J, with 19 bases in the middle.

V and J are TRBV11-2 and TRBJ2-1; TRBD2 matches 8 bases. In germline, CDR1 is SGHAT, CDR2 FQNNGV. The trim removed 5 bases at V and 5 bases at J, leaving 8 bases unmatched. This CDR3 has 15 amino acids. CDR3 in amino acids: CASSRGGVSHNEQFF. In DNA form, the CDR3 reads TGTGCCAGCAGCCGGGGGGGGGTCAGTCACAATGAGCAGTTCTTC.

V and J are TRBV9 and TRBJ2-7; 7 positions agree with TRBD1. This CDR3 is 14 amino acids long. V was clipped by 4 bases and J by 7 bases; unmatched bases: 11. CDR1 is SGDLS, CDR2 YYNGEE, per germline. The chain's CDR3 is CASSPGQIAWEQYF. The CDR3 nucleotides are TGTGCCAGCAGCCCGGGACAGATTGCCTGGGAGCAGTACTTC.

V is TRBV7-8 and J is TRBJ2-3, with 16 nucleotides matching TRBD2. V lost 3 bases to trimming and J lost 2 bases; unmatched junction nucleotides: 2. The length of the CDR3 is 17 residues. Germline CDR1 SGHVS, CDR2 FQNEAQ. The CDR3, as DNA: TGTGCCAGCAGCTTGGGACTAGCGGGAGGGCCCACAGATACGCAGTATTTT. Translating gives CASSLGLAGGPTDTQYF.

The chain recombines TRBV5-1 with TRBJ1-3, with a weak D call TRBD1 (6 bases). The ends were cut back, 4 bases at V and 0 bases at J, with 14 bases in the middle. The CDR3 totals 16 residues. Germline CDR1 is SGHRS and CDR2 is YFSETQ. The CDR3 spells CASSPDPGDSGNTIYF. For the CDR3, the DNA is TGCGCCAGCAGCCCGGACCCAGGGGACTCTGGAAACACCATATATTTT.

This clone appeared once. V and J are TRBV28 and TRBJ2-5, with 15 bases lining up with TRBD2. The CDR3 has 17 amino acids. The germline gives CDR1 MDHEN, CDR2 SYDVKM. Germline trimming cut 2 bases from V and 4 bases from J; bases unmatched to any gene: 5. CDR3 DNA sequence: TGTGCCAGCAGTTTAACCGGACTAGCGGGAGGGCCAGAGACCCAGTACTTC. Translation: CASSLTGLAGGPETQYF.

The table lists this clone with a count of one. The chain joins TRBV5-1 to TRBJ2-7, with D possibly TRBD2 on 5 matching bases. The length of the CDR3 is 15 residues. The V gene's germline CDR1 is SGHRS and CDR2 YFSETQ. The V end was cut by 4 bases, the J end by 0 bases, with 14 bases between. This chain's CDR3 is CASSKVLAGSYEQYF. The CDR3, as DNA: TGCGCCAGCAGCAAGGTGCTAGCTGGCTCCTACGAGCAGTACTTC.

The V and J genes are TRBV15 and TRBJ2-3, with 7 bases aligning to TRBD2. The CDR3 covers 15 residues. CDR1 LNHNV and CDR2 YYDKDF come from the germline V gene (reference sequence). The V gene end was trimmed by 0 bases and the J gene end by 4 bases; junction bases not matched to a gene: 4. CDR3 loop: CATSRESGGPDTQYF. The CDR3 nucleotides read TGTGCCACCAGCAGAGAGTCGGGGGGACCAGATACGCAGTATTTT.

CDR3 loop: CASRRTGAEAFF. The CDR3 DNA sequence: TGTGCCAGCAGACGGACAGGGGCTGAAGCTTTCTTT. The rearrangement links TRBV6-6 to TRBJ1-1, with TRBD1 identical over 9 bases. Trimming at V came to 6 bases and at J to 6 bases, leaving 2 bases not matched to a gene. The CDR3 loop spans 12 amino acids. The germline V gene has CDR1 MNHNY and CDR2 SVGAGI (reference sequence).

The chain joins TRBV4-3 to TRBJ2-2, with D maybe TRBD1 (5 bases). Germline V CDR1 and CDR2: LGHNA, YSLEER. The CDR3 is 14 residues long. V lost 0 bases to trimming and J lost 7 bases, with 9 bases between them. The CDR3 nucleotides are TGCGCCAGCAGCCAAGACAGGGCAGGCGGGGAGCTGTTTTTT. Its protein is CASSQDRAGGELFF.

The chain has TRBV19 and TRBJ1-5, with D maybe TRBD1 (5 bases). This CDR3 region has 16 residues. Between the trimmed V and J ends, which lost 3 bases and 4 bases, there was a span of 16 bases. Germline assignment: CDR1 LNHDA and CDR2 SQIVND (reference sequence). In nucleotides, the CDR3 is TGTGCCAGTAGTATTTGGACATCAGGAGTAAATCAGCCCCAGCATTTT. Amino acids: CASSIWTSGVNQPQHF.

The genes are TRBV4-1 and TRBJ2-1, with D perhaps TRBD1 (5 bases). The length of the CDR3 is 16 residues. The germline V gene encodes CDR1 MGHRA and CDR2 YSYEKL. V was shortened by 5 bases and J by 3 bases, with 17 bases between the two germline ends. The CDR3 nucleotides are TGCGCCAGCAGCACCCTGGGGCTAGTCGGCTACAATGAGCAGTTCTTC. It is translated as CASSTLGLVGYNEQFF.

The chain has TRBV15 and TRBJ1-4, with 10 positions matching TRBD1. Trimming cost V 1 base and J 5 bases; bases outside gene matches: 4. Germline values: CDR1 LNHNV, CDR2 YYDKDF (reference sequence). The CDR3 sequence is 16 residues long. CDR3 nucleotides: TGTGCCACCAGCAGAGTTCGGGGACAGGGGAATGAAAAACTGTTTTTT. Translation gives CATSRVRGQGNEKLFF.

The genes are TRBV12-5 and TRBJ1-2, with 9 bases fitting TRBD1. The CDR3 is made up of 14 amino acids. Germline V gives CDR1 LGHNT, CDR2 FRNRAP. The V and J ends lost 2 bases and 7 bases, in that order; junction bases with no gene match: 5. The CDR3 coding sequence is TGTGCTAGTGGTTTGCACACAGGGGGCTCTGGCTACACCTTC. Protein product: CASGLHTGGSGYTF.

This clone was counted once. The J gene is TRBJ1-1, the V gene TRBV5-1; a possible D gene is TRBD1 (6 bases). The CDR3 length is 15 residues. Germline CDR1 is SGHRS and CDR2 is YFSETQ. V dropped 3 bases and J dropped 2 bases, with 14 bases sitting between them. In nucleotides, the CDR3 is TGCGCCAGCAGCTATGGAGCAGGGGCAAACACTGAAGCTTTCTTT. This encodes CASSYGAGANTEAFF.

This chain connects TRBV7-3 to TRBJ2-3, with 7 bases fitting TRBD2. The length of the CDR3 is 16 residues. V lost 2 bases and J lost 2; bases outside the gene matches: 7. The germline gives CDR1 SGHTA, CDR2 FQGTGA. The CDR3 region is CASSLGASGLTDTQYF. CDR3 coding DNA: TGTGCCAGCAGCTTAGGTGCTAGCGGCCTCACAGATACGCAGTATTTT.

CDR3 region: CASSTSYTGELFF. DNA for the CDR3: TGCGCCAGCAGTACTAGCTACACCGGGGAGCTGTTTTTT. The V and J genes are TRBV10-2 and TRBJ2-2; the D gene is possibly TRBD2 (6 bases). V lost 5 bases, J lost 3 bases, and 7 bases lay in between. Per the germline V gene, CDR1 is WSHSY and CDR2 is SAAADI. The CDR3 is 13 residues long.